The T cell receptor beta chain described here comes from a study of a mutant IDH1 vaccine in newly diagnosed glioma. As for this clone: Its matching antigen is unknown.

Some clones are missing from TCRdb's copy, which holds only in-frame ones; the method was immunoSEQ multiplex PCR. The sample records roughly 56,000 clones, 76% being singletons. As to time point: week 47, end of study. The investigators gave 300 ug of mutant IDH1 20-mer peptide in each vaccine dose, together with topical imiquimod. Germline CDR1 reads ENHRY; CDR2 reads SYGVKD. The V and J ends lost 4 bases and 5 bases, in that order; junction bases with no gene match: 2. The CDR3 loop spans 13 amino acids. The chain links TRBV10-3 to TRBJ1-5; 7 nucleotides align to TRBD1. The sample consisted of PBMCs, taken from a glioma patient whose treatment included an IDH1 peptide vaccine. The sequence came from a woman aged 40-49 years with glioma. Some clones in this sample may be carry-over from other donors' samples. The CDR3 reads CAISGQGDQPQHF. The CDR3 DNA reads TGTGCCATCAGTGGACAGGGCGATCAGCCCCAGCATTTT.